A selection of T cell receptor beta chains follows, all from one sample in a study of shared clonotypes between healthy human individuals. Only in-frame clones appear in the TCRdb table, and some are missing; sequencing was by immunoSEQ multiplex PCR. The table includes 650,000 to 800,000 clones, approximately 77% detected once. The sample comprised memory CD4+ T cells sorted from blood. The receptors were gathered from a young woman in good health. Each CDR3 is given with its conserved first and last residue. Size is omitted from some rows. Given values are once, few, many or a class for expanded clones.

size: NA; V: TRBV10-2; J: TRBJ1-1; CDR3: CASRRNWMGNTEAFF
size: NA; V: TRBV28; J: TRBJ1-5; CDR3: CASSLAGEYQPQHF
size: NA; V: TRBV27; J: TRBJ2-5; CDR3: CASSLSGETQYF
size: NA; V: TRBV28; J: TRBJ2-7; CDR3: CASSFYGTARRVYEQYF
size: NA; V: TRBV5-8; J: TRBJ1-1; CDR3: CASSWGGRREAFF
size: NA; V: TRBV6-5; J: TRBJ1-2; CDR3: CASSYRGQLGGYTF
size: few; V: TRBV11-2; J: TRBJ1-1; CDR3: CASSLSLGRITEAFF
size: NA; V: TRBV27; J: TRBJ2-7; CDR3: CASSSYLGQRYEQYF
size: NA; V: TRBV6-1; J: TRBJ1-1; CDR3: CASSERLTINTEAFF
size: few; V: TRBV10-3; J: TRBJ2-2; CDR3: CAISESSGRRTGELFF
size: NA; V: TRBV28; J: TRBJ2-1; CDR3: CASSQSGSSYNEQFF
size: NA; V: TRBV7-9; J: TRBJ2-5; CDR3: CASSLALGGSLETQYF
size: few; V: TRBV7-9; J: TRBJ1-2; CDR3: CASSLAGGQSYGYTF
size: NA; V: TRBV18; J: TRBJ1-4; CDR3: CASSYSSGIGNEKLFF
size: NA; V: TRBV27; J: TRBJ2-7; CDR3: CASSLKWRGPYEQYF
size: NA; V: TRBV19; J: TRBJ2-3; CDR3: CASTHRGFTTDTQYF
size: once; V: TRBV14; J: TRBJ2-1; CDR3: CASSLLTSGRKDNEQFF
size: NA; V: TRBV6-1; J: TRBJ2-7; CDR3: CASSERLREQYF
size: NA; V: TRBV29-1; J: TRBJ2-7; CDR3: CSVLAGVYEQYF
size: NA; V: TRBV2; J: TRBJ1-1; CDR3: CATSVEGNTEAFF
size: many; V: TRBV19; J: TRBJ2-1; CDR3: CASSATSLAGGNEQFF
size: few; V: TRBV28; J: TRBJ2-6; CDR3: CASSFFSGANVLTF
size: NA; V: TRBV30; J: TRBJ2-1; CDR3: CARAGEGLNEQFF
size: many; V: TRBV11-2; J: TRBJ2-3; CDR3: CASSLVGGSTDTQYF
size: NA; V: TRBV18; J: TRBJ2-5; CDR3: CASSPDREQTQYF